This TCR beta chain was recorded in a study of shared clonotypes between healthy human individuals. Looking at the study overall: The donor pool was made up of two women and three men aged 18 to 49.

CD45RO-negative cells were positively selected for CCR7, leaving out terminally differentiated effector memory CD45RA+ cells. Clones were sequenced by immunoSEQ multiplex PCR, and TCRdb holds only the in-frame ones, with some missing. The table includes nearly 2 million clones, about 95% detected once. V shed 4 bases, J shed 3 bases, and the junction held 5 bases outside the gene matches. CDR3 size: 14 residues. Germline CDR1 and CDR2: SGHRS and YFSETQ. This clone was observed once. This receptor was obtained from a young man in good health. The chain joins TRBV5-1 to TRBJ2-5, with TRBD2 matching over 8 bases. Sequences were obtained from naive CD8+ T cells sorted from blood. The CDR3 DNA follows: TGCGCCAGCAGCACTGGGACTAGTGAAGAGACCCAGTACTTC. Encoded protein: CASSTGTSEETQYF.